Shown below are 8 T cell receptor beta chains from a single sample sequenced in a study of T cells in Graves' hyperthyroidism and ophthalmopathy (dated by TCRdb to about 2019). Libraries were prepared through multiplex PCR. Sequenced using an Illumina HiSeq 2000. Amplification of TCR beta CDR3 regions was carried out from RNA transcripts. The TCR CDR3 was subjected to a first round of RT-PCR using the HTBI primer set and the Qiagen OneStep RT-PCR kit. TCRdb's own reprocessing of the public reads used fastp at Q25 and MiXCR and kept productive beta chains. All rows with the same CDR3 protein become a single entry with the most common DNA and genes. Across this sample there are hundreds of thousands of distinct CDR3 sequences, with roughly 17% seen only once. Around 3.9% of the sample lies in the top ten. The sample was blood. The receptor source for this set is a woman aged 30 to 39 with Graves' hyperthyroidism.

This clonotype came up many times. The rearrangement joins TRBV12-3 or TRBV12-4 to TRBJ1-6, with D perhaps TRBD1 (5 bases). V lost 2 bases, J lost 10 bases, and 12 bases lay in between. This CDR3 has 14 residues. CDR3 DNA: TGTGCCAGCAGTTTACAGGGTTGGGGCTCACCCCTCCACTTT. This sequence encodes CASSLQGWGSPLHF.

At least ten counts were recorded for this clonotype. The rearrangement uses TRBV18 and TRBJ2-1, with no clear D. Germline assignment: CDR1 KGHSH and CDR2 LQKENI. The V gene lost 0 bases and the J gene lost 2 bases, with 8 bases spanning the gap. The CDR3 contains 15 residues. As DNA, the CDR3 is TGTGCCAGCTCACCACCGTCACAGACCTACAATGAGCAGTTCTTC. Translated, it gives CASSPPSQTYNEQFF.

V usage is TRBV5-1 and J usage is TRBJ2-2; D might be TRBD1 (6 bases). This CDR3 has 16 residues. V lost 0 bases to trimming and J lost 4 bases, with 13 bases between them. Germline V gene sequence: CDR1 SGHRS, CDR2 YFSETQ. The CDR3 DNA reads TGCGCCAGCAGCTTGGCCAAGGGGGTCGGCACCGGGGAGCTGTTTTTT. Its translation is CASSLAKGVGTGELFF.

The CDR3 sequence: CASSTGVDYNEQFF. The CDR3 nucleotides are TGCGCCAGCAGCACCGGGGTAGACTACAATGAGCAGTTCTTC. V is TRBV5-1 and J is TRBJ2-1; possible D gene TRBD2, 5 bases. Germline values: CDR1 SGHRS, CDR2 YFSETQ. V was shortened by 4 bases and J by 3 bases, with 11 bases between the two germline ends. The CDR3 runs 14 residues.

The CDR3 here is CSVESQTYEQYF. The CDR3 DNA reads as TGCAGCGTTGAGTCCCAGACCTACGAGCAGTACTTC. The genes are TRBV29-1 and TRBJ2-7; D remains unclear. This CDR3 spans 12 amino acids. Germline V lookup: CDR1 SQVTM, CDR2 ANQGSEA. The ends were cut back, 3 bases at V and 2 bases at J, with 8 bases in the middle.

This clonotype was recorded many times. The chain carries TRBV4-1 and TRBJ1-5; possibly TRBD1 for D (5 bases). From germline, CDR1 is MGHRA and CDR2 YSYEKL. This CDR3 region has 16 residues. The V end was cut by 2 bases, the J end by 7 bases, with 18 bases between. DNA of the CDR3: TGCGCCAGCAGCCAATACGGACGGGGGTTAGGGCAGCCCCAGCATTTT. It encodes CASSQYGRGLGQPQHF.

This clonotype was picked up many times. The V and J genes are TRBV6-6 and TRBJ2-7; tentatively, D is TRBD2 (6 bases). The CDR3 has 14 residues. Germline V gives CDR1 MNHNY, CDR2 SVGAGI (reference sequence). Deletions cut 5 bases from V and 3 bases from J, with 14 bases between. The chain's CDR3 is CASSNGGFGYEQYF. The CDR3 nucleotides are TGTGCCAGCAGTAACGGAGGGTTTGGCTACGAGCAGTACTTC.

The chain uses TRBV6-2 or TRBV6-3 and TRBJ2-1; no firm D call. Deletions cut 5 bases from V and 8 bases from J, with 13 bases between. CDR3 length equals 13 residues. CDR1 and CDR2 from the germline V gene are MNHEY and SVGEGT. CDR3 in amino acids: CASSPTGNDEQFF. The CDR3, as DNA: TGTGCCAGCAGTCCAACTGGCAACGATGAGCAGTTCTTC.